This TCR beta chain was obtained from a study of identical twins. Points from the study as a whole: Excess sharing between twins was weaker in beta out-of-frame sequences.

This clonotype appeared a few times. No antigen is known for it. A universal primer binding site was introduced by template switching. The final cDNA contained unique molecular identifiers. TCRdb analysed the 5' RACE reads with MiXCR anew, one entry per CDR3 protein. Of 1.5 million to 2 million distinct CDR3 sequences in the sample, 32% were seen once. CDR1 and CDR2 from the germline V gene are MDHEN and SYDVKM. CDR3 length equals 15 residues. With V trimmed by 7 bases and J by 7 bases, 11 bases remained unmatched. The J gene is TRBJ2-1, the V gene TRBV28; 9 bases match TRBD2. The sample taken for sequencing was cord blood. This TCR derives from a newborn girl in good health. CDR3 sequence (DNA): TGTGCCAGCAATCCCGCCGGACTAGCGTTGAATGAGCAGTTCTTC. Protein: CASNPAGLALNEQFF.